This TCR beta chain originates from a study of a mutant IDH1 vaccine in newly diagnosed glioma. Profiled with immunoSEQ multiplex PCR; TCRdb holds only in-frame clones, not every one. The table has 50,000 to 65,000 clones, roughly 90% seen once; the top ten hold about 2.4%. Findings and caveats of the study: Pseudoprogression seemed unlinked to shifts in top peripheral T cell clonotypes.

CDR3 length: 15 residues. Trimming shortened V by 4 bases and J by 0 bases, and 13 bases separated the two germline ends. The germline V gene has CDR1 SGHNT and CDR2 YYREEE (reference sequence). Specified time point: week 11, during vaccination. In the vaccine, a single dose held 300 ug of the mutant IDH1 20-mer peptide, along with topical imiquimod. As concerns this clone: As yet, its antigen is unknown.

The source was PBMCs, collected from a glioma patient whose treatment included an IDH1 peptide vaccine. The origin of this receptor is a man aged 50 to 60 with glioma. The chain is built from TRBV5-4 and TRBJ2-5; D is possibly TRBD1 (6 bases). The CDR3 reads CASSRDGGYQETQYF. The CDR3 DNA follows: TGTGCCAGCAGCCGGGATGGGGGCTACCAAGAGACCCAGTACTTC.